This T cell receptor beta chain was sequenced during a study of T cells in Graves' hyperthyroidism and ophthalmopathy. Findings and limits, study-wide: Peripheral blood also featured most of the thyroid clonotypes expanded above 0.001.

In this sample, this clonotype turned up many times. What it binds is not known. The CDR3 totals 15 residues. Germline-derived CDR1 and CDR2 are SGHVS and FQNEAQ. V lost 5 bases to trimming and J lost 0 bases, with 14 bases between them. RNA transcripts provided the source from which TCR beta CDR3 regions were amplified. The HTBI primer set was used in a first-round RT-PCR of the TCR CDR3. Each CDR3 protein gets one entry after TCRdb re-called the multiplex PCR reads with MiXCR. Among over 250,000 distinct CDR3 sequences listed, about 17% were seen once. Patients with ophthalmopathy all had a Clinical Activity Score of at least 3, a NOSPECS grade of at least 4 and duration under 3 months. Together with thyroid ultrasound, orbital computed tomography, serum thyroxine and TRAb, clinical symptoms were used for diagnoses.

The receptor comes from a woman aged 55-70 years with Graves' ophthalmopathy. Sequenced input: blood. This chain connects TRBV7-8 to TRBJ2-7; D call uncertain. The CDR3 protein is CASSNGPTSSYEQYF. CDR3 nucleotides: TGTGCCAGCAGCAACGGACCGACGAGCTCCTACGAGCAGTACTTC.